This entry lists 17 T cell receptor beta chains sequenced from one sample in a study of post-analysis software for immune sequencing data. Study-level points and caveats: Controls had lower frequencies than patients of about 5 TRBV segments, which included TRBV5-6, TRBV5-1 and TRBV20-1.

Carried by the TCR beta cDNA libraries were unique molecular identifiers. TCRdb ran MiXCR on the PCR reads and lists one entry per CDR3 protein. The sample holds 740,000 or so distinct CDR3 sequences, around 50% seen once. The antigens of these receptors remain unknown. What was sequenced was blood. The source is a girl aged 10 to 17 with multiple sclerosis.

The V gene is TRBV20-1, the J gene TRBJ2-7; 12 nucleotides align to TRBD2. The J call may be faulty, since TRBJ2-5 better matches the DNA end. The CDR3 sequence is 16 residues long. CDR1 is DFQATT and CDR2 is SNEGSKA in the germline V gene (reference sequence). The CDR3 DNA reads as TGCAGTGCTAGTCTTTTGACTAGCGGGAGAGGGGAGACCCAGTACTTC. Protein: CSASLLTSGRGETQYF.

CDR3 loop: CASSRGTGLEDEQFF. CDR3 coding DNA: TGTGCCAGCAGCCGAGGGACAGGACTTGAGGATGAGCAGTTCTTC. The J gene is TRBJ2-1, the V gene TRBV9, with 8 bases lining up with TRBD1. CDR1 is SGDLS, CDR2 YYNGEE, per germline. This CDR3 is 15 amino acids long. Trimming at V came to 4 bases and at J to 8 bases, leaving 11 bases not matched to a gene.

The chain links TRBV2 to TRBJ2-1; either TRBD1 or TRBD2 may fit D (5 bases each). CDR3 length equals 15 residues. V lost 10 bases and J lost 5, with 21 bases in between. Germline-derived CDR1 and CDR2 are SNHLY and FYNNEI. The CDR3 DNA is TGTGCCAACTCCAATAGTGGGGGATTCAACAATGAGCAGTTCTTC. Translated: CANSNSGGFNNEQFF.

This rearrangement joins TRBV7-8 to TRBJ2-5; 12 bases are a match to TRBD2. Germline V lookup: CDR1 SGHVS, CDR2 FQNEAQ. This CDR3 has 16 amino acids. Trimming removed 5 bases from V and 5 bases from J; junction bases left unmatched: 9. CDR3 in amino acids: CASSPSSGGALETQYF. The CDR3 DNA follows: TGTGCCAGCAGCCCGTCTAGCGGGGGGGCCTTGGAGACCCAGTACTTC. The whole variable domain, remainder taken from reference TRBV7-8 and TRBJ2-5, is GAGVSQSPRYKVAKRGQDVALRCDPISGHVSLFWYQQALGQGPEFLTYFQNEAQLDKSGLPSDRFFAERPEGSVSTLKIQRTQQEDSAVYLCASSPSSGGALETQYFGPGTRLLVL.

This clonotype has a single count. This CDR3 is CASSLERLAGGRPRETQYF. CDR3 coding DNA: TGCGCCAGCAGCTTGGAACGGTTAGCGGGAGGTAGGCCAAGGGAGACCCAGTACTTC. The chain couples TRBV5-1 to TRBJ2-5; 10 positions match TRBD2. The CDR3 totals 19 residues. Germline V gene data show CDR1 as SGHRS and CDR2 as YFSETQ. The trim removed 0 bases at V and 5 bases at J, leaving 16 bases unmatched.

DNA for the CDR3: TGTGCCAGCAGCCTCGGGACTACTTACGAGCAGTACTTC. Its translation is CASSLGTTYEQYF. The rearrangement uses TRBV7-6 and TRBJ2-7; 7 nucleotides align to TRBD2. Germline CDR1 is SGHVS and CDR2 is FNYEAQ. The CDR3 sequence is 13 residues long. The junction had 5 bases not matched to a gene; V was cut back by 5 bases and J by 4 bases.

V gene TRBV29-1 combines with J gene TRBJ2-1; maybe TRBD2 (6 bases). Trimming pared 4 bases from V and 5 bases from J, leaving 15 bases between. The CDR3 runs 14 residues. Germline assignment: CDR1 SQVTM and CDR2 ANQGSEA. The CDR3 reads CSVAAGGTNNEQFF. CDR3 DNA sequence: TGCAGCGTTGCGGCCGGGGGAACTAACAATGAGCAGTTCTTC.

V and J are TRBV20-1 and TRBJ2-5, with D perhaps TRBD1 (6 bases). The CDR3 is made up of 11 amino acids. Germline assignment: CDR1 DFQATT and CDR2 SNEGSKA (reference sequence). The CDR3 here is CTTGSQETQYF. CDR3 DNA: TGCACCACAGGGAGCCAAGAGACCCAGTACTTC.

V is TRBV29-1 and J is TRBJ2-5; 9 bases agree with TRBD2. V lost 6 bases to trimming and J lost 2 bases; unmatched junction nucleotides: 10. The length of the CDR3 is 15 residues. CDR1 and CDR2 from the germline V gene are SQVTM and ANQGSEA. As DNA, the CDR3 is TGCAGCGTGGGAGTAGCGGGAGTAGGGCAAGAGACCCAGTACTTC. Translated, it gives CSVGVAGVGQETQYF.

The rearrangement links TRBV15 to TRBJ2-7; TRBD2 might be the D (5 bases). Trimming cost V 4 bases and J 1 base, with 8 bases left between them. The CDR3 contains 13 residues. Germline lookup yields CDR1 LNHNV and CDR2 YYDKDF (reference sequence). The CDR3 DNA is TGTGCCACCAGCAAGGGAGAATCCTACGAGCAGTACTTC. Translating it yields CATSKGESYEQYF.

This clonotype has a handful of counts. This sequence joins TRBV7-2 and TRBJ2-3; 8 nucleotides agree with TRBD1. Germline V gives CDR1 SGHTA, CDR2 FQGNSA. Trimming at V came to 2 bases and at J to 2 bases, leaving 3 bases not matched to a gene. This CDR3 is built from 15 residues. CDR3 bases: TGTGCCAGCAGCTTACAGGGGGCCCTCACAGATACGCAGTATTTT. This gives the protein CASSLQGALTDTQYF.

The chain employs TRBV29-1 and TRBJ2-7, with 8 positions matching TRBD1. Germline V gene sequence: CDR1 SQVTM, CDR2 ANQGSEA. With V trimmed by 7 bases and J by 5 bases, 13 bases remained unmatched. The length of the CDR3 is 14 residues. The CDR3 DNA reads TGCAGCGCCCTAGACAGGGGCGTATTACACGAGCAGTACTTC. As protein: CSALDRGVLHEQYF.

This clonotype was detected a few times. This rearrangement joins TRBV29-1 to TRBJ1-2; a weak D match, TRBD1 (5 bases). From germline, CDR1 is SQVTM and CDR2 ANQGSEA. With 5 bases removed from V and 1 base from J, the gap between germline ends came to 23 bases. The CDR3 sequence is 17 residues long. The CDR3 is CSVPKGQGRNFNYGYTF. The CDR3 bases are TGCAGCGTTCCTAAGGGCCAGGGCCGGAATTTTAACTATGGCTACACCTTC.

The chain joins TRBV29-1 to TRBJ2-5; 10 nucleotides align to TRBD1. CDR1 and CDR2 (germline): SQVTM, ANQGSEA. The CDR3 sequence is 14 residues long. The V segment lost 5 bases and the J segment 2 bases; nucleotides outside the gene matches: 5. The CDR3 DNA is TGCAGCGTTCCTGGACAGGGGGGGCAAGAGACCCAGTACTTC. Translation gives CSVPGQGGQETQYF.

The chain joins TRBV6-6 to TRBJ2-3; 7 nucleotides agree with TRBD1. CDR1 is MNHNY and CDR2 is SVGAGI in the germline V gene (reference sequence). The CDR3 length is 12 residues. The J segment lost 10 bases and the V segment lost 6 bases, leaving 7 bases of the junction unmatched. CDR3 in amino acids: CASRPAGTAQYF. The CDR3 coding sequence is TGTGCCAGCAGACCCGCCGGGACAGCGCAGTATTTT.

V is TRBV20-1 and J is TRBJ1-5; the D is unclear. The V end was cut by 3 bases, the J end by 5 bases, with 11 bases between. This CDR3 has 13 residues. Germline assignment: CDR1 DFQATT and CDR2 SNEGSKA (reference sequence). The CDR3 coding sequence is TGCAGTGCTAGGCGGGAGGGAGATCAGCCCCAGCATTTT. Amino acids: CSARREGDQPQHF.

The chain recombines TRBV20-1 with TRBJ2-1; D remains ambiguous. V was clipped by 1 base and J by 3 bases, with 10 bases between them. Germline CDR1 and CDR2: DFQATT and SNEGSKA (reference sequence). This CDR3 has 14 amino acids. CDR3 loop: CSARAQPRYNEQFF. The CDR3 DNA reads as TGCAGTGCTAGAGCCCAGCCTCGCTACAATGAGCAGTTCTTC.